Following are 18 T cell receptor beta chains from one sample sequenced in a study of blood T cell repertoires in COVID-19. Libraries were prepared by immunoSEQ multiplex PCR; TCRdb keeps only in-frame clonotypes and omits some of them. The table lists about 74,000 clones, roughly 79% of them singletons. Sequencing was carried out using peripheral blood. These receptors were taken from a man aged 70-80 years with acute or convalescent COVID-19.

CDR3 sequence reads: CASSQDPQGGGTNEKLFF. In DNA, the CDR3 is TGCGCCAGCAGCCAAGATCCCCAGGGAGGAGGAACTAATGAAAAACTGTTTTTT. The V call is TRBV4-3, the J call TRBJ1-4; a possible D gene is TRBD1 (5 bases). The V end was cut by 0 bases, the J end by 1 base, with 15 bases between. The CDR3 loop spans 18 amino acids. Germline V lookup: CDR1 LGHNA, CDR2 YSLEER.

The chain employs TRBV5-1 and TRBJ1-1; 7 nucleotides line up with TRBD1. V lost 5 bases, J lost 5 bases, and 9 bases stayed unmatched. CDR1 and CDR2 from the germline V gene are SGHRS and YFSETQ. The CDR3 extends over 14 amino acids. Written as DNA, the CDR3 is TGCGCCAGCAGACCCGGGACAGCGCTGACTGAAGCTTTCTTT. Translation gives CASRPGTALTEAFF.

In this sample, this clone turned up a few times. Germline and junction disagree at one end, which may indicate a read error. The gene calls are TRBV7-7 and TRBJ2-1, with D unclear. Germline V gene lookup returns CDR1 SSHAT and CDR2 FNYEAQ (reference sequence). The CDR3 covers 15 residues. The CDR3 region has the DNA TGTGCTAGCAGCTTAGCTGAGAGGCCCTACAATGAGCAGTTCTTC. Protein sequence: CASSLAERPYNEQFF. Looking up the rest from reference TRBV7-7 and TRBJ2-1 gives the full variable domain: GAGVSQSPRYKVTKRGQDVTLRCDPISSHATLYWYQQALGQGPEFLTYFNYEAQPDKSGLPSDRFSAERPEGSISTLTIQRTEQRDSAMYRCASSLAERPYNEQFFGPGTRLTVL.

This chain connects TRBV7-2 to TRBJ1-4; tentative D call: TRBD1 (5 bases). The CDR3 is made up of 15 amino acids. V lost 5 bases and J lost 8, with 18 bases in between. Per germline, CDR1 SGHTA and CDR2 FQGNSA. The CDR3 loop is CASSIRQPGREKLFF. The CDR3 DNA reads TGTGCCAGCAGCATCAGACAGCCCGGGAGAGAAAAACTGTTTTTT.

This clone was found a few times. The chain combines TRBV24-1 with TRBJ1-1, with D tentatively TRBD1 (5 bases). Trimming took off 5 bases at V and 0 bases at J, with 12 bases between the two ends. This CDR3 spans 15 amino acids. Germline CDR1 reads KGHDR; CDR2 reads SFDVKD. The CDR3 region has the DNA TGTGCCACCAGTGCCGGGGGATACCTGAACACTGAAGCTTTCTTT. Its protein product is CATSAGGYLNTEAFF.

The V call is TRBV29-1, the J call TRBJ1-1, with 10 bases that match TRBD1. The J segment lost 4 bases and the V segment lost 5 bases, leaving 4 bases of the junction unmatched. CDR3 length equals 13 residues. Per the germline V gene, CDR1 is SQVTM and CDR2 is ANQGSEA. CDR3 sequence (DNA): TGCAGCGTTAGGGACAGGGGCGGCACTGAAGCTTTCTTT. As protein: CSVRDRGGTEAFF.

The CDR3: CASSGGLAGGRRNEQFF. The CDR3 DNA reads TGCGCCAGCAGCGGGGGACTAGCGGGAGGGAGGAGGAATGAGCAGTTCTTC. The V call is TRBV4-1, the J call TRBJ2-1, with 16 bases matching TRBD2. CDR3 length: 17 amino acids. Germline-derived CDR1 and CDR2 are MGHRA and YSYEKL. The V and J ends lost 5 bases and 7 bases, in that order; junction bases with no gene match: 8.

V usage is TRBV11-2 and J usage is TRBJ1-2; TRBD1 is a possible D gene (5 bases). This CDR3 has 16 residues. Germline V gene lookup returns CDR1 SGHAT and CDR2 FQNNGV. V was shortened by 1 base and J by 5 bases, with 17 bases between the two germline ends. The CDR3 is CASSLGQSLFGYGYTF. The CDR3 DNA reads TGTGCCAGCAGCTTAGGACAGAGCCTTTTTGGGTATGGCTACACCTTC. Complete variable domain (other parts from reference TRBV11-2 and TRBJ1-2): EAGVAQSPRYKIIEKRQSVAFWCNPISGHATLYWYQQILGQGPKLLIQFQNNGVVDDSQLPKDRFSAERLKGVDSTLKIQPAKLEDSAVYLCASSLGQSLFGYGYTFGSGTRLTVV.

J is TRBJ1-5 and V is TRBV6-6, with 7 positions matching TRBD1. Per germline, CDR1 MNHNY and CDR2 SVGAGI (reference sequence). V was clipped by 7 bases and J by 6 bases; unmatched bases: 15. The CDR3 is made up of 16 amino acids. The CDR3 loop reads CASTPRSGGSRQPQHF. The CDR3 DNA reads TGTGCCAGCACCCCCCGGTCAGGGGGTAGTCGTCAGCCCCAGCATTTT.

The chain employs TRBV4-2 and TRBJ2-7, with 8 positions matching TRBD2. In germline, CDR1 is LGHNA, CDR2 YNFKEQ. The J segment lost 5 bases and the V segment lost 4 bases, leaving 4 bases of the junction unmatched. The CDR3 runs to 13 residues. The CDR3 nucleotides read TGTGCCAGCAGCCCCAGCGGGAGTCACGAGCAGTACTTC. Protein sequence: CASSPSGSHEQYF.

Written as DNA, the CDR3 is TGTGCCACCAGTGCCCCCGGACGGGGAAGCGGGAGCAAGGACGAGGCCCAGTACTTC. Translation gives CATSAPGRGSGSKDEAQYF. This rearrangement joins TRBV24-1 to TRBJ2-5; 8 nucleotides agree with TRBD2. Trimming took 5 bases from V and 9 from J; bases not matched to a gene: 25. This CDR3 is 19 amino acids long. Germline V gene data show CDR1 as KGHDR and CDR2 as SFDVKD.

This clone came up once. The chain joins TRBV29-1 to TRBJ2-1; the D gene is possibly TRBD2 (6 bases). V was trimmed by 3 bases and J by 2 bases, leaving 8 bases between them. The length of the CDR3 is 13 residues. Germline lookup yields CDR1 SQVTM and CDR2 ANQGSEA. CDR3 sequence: CSVDRTTYNEQFF. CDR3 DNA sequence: TGCAGCGTTGACAGGACTACCTACAATGAGCAGTTCTTC.

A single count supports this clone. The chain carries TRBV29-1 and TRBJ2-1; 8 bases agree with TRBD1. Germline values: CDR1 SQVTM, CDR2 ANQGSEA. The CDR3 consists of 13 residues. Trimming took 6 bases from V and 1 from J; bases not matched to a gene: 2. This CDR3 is CSVGTGSYNEQFF. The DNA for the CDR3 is TGCAGCGTGGGGACAGGTTCCTACAATGAGCAGTTCTTC.

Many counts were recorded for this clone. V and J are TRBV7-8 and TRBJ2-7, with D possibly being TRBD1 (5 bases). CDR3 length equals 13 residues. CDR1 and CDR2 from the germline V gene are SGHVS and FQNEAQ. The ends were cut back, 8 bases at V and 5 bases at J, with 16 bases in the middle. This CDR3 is CASGLDSYDEQYF. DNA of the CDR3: TGTGCCAGCGGCCTTGACAGTTACGACGAGCAGTACTTC.

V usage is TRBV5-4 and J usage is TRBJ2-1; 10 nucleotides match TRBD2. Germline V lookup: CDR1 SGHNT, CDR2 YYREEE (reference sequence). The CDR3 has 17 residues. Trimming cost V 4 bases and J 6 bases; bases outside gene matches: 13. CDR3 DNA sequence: TGTGCCAGCAGCGGGGGCACGAGGACTAGCGGATTCAATGAGCAGTTCTTC. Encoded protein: CASSGGTRTSGFNEQFF.

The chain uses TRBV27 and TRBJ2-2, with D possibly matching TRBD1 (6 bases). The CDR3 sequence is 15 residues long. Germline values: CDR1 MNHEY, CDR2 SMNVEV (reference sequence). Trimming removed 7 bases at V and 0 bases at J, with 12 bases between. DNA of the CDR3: TGTGCCAGCAAACCTCGGACAGCGAACACCGGGGAGCTGTTTTTT. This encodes CASKPRTANTGELFF.

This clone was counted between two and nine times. As DNA, the CDR3 is TGCGCCAGCAGCCGACAGGGACTAGCGGAACTCACCGGGGAGCTGTTTTTT. Protein sequence: CASSRQGLAELTGELFF. V and J are TRBV4-1 and TRBJ2-2; 11 bases agree with TRBD2. Trimming took 4 bases from V and 4 from J; bases not matched to a gene: 8. CDR3 length: 17 residues. The V gene's germline CDR1 is MGHRA and CDR2 YSYEKL.

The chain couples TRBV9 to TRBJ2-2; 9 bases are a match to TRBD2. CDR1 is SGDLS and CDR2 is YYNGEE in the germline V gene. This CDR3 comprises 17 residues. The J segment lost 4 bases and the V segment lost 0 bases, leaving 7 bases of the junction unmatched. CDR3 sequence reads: CASSVGLAGRSTGELFF. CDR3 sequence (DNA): TGTGCCAGCAGCGTAGGGCTAGCGGGAAGATCCACCGGGGAGCTGTTTTTT.